Sequencing of this T cell receptor beta chain was carried out in a study of identical twins (dated by TCRdb to about 2016). Notes on the research overall: To test whether fetal clonotypes persist, this study deep-sequenced TCR alpha and beta repertoires from monozygotic twins, from unrelated adults of various ages, and from cord blood. Replicate twin experiments were performed at different times using different library preparation protocols to rule out contamination.

The library was generated by 5' RACE. The sequencer listed for this sample is Illumina HiSeq 2000. A universal primer binding site was added through template switching, and the final cDNA carried a unique molecular identifier so that TCR cDNA molecules could be counted accurately. First-strand cDNA for TCR alpha and beta chains was synthesized from specific primers in the conserved constant-segment region. To control for contamination, every cDNA library was double barcoded, receiving both a SMART-Mk sample barcode and Illumina barcodes. Two successive PCR steps introduced TruSeq adapter sequences along with Illumina sample barcodes. TCR alpha and beta cDNA libraries were sequenced on the Illumina HiSeq platform with custom primers. In the original analysis: Raw reads were processed with MiGEC to extract unique molecular identifiers, and MiXCR was used to determine CDR3 positions. For each individual, recombination models were inferred using an EM algorithm with the repgenHMM and IGoR tools. Shared clonotypes were analyzed with the tcR package in R, and sharing was normalized by the product of cloneset sizes. Out-of-frame nonproductive sequences were analyzed to study raw recombination free of thymic and clonal selection effects. Through fastp at Q25 and MiXCR, TCRdb rebuilt clones from the public reads, retaining in-frame beta chains. Rows are combined by CDR3 protein, so each entry shows the most common genes and DNA. The V and J calls come from TCRdb's annotation, not from the publication. The sample table shows around 480,000 distinct CDR3 sequences, and roughly an eighth are seen once. The top ten clones comprise more than 0.8% of the sample.

This clonotype occurred a few times. Its target antigen remains unknown. No much larger clonotype is one base removed from it; base qualities were not supplied. The paper as a whole reports these results and caveats: Excess twin sharing in beta out-of-frame sequences was weaker because fewer shared sequences lowered the signal-to-noise ratio. Abundant cord blood beta clonotypes carried fewer insertions; young adult naive repertoires showed a weaker similar trend, while memory repertoires showed none. Because the same donors could not be followed over many years, conclusions were based on cross-sectional statistical analysis. Invariant T cells such as MAIT and iNKT could partly confound zero-insertion analyses, though diverse VJ usage argued against this for most clonotypes. Out-of-frame TCR alpha sharing in monozygotic twins was systematically underestimated by recombination models, whereas sharing between unrelated individuals was in agreement with the recombination models. Out-of-frame TCR alpha sequences shared between twins showed an excess of low generation-probability sequences compared with coincidental sharing between unrelated individuals.

Its CDR3 holds 17 amino acids, cysteine through phenylalanine. The kept DNA is CDR3 alone, 51 bases in frame from the first base. V is cut back by 0 bases and J by 3 bases, with 7 bases in the junction unmatched. Based on the germline V gene (reference sequence), the CDR1 and CDR2 sequences are LGHDT and YNNKEL. Only healthy Caucasian donors were included. The twin cohort comprised three pairs of female monozygotic twins, all aged about 18 to 30 years. Positive isolation kits from Invitrogen were used to isolate the CD4+ and CD8+ T cell populations. The data were also submitted as part of a second study, on yellow fever vaccine responses in identical twins. From the second report: The T cell response to vaccination in identical twins was reported by the authors to appear partly convergent and partly personalized. The study precisely tracked vaccine-responding T cell clones in identical twins.

Sequencing used CD4+ T cells sorted from blood. The TCR originated in a woman aged 18 to 35 in good health. The chain joins TRBV3-1 to TRBJ2-2, with TRBD2 matching 7 junction bases. The CDR3 is CASSQDLGLGDTGELFF. The DNA sequence is TGTGCCAGCAGCCAAGATCTTGGACTAGGGGACACCGGGGAGCTGTTTTTT.